Described below is a single T cell receptor beta chain sequence and its context. The sample belongs to a study of blood T cell repertoires in COVID-19. Study as a whole: Acute and convalescent COVID-19 samples came from the United States, Italy and Spain. T cells, B-cell-depleted T cells, or PBMCs provided the cDNA or gDNA that served as material.

Per the original methods: Reference gene primers were amplified, and this amplification served to estimate nucleated cell counts. Some clones are missing from TCRdb's copy, which holds only in-frame ones; the method was immunoSEQ multiplex PCR. V and J calls and clone size are as listed in that table; D and trimming were resolved from the DNA. The sample consists of some 150,000 clones, 89% of them appearing once. CDR3 length equals 15 residues. Germline CDR1 is GTSNPN and CDR2 is SVGIG (reference sequence). Between the trimmed V and J ends, which lost 0 bases and 1 base, there was a span of 11 bases.

The sample comprised peripheral blood. The chain links TRBV30 to TRBJ2-3; weak D call: TRBD2 (6 bases). The TCR was taken from a man aged 55 to 70 with acute or convalescent COVID-19. The CDR3 region has the DNA TGTGCCTGGAGTGTACATTTAGCGGGCACAGATACGCAGTATTTT. It yields the protein CAWSVHLAGTDTQYF.